Below are 12 T cell receptor beta chains sequenced from a single sample in a study of blood T cell repertoires in COVID-19. Some clones are missing from TCRdb's copy, which holds only in-frame ones; the method was immunoSEQ multiplex PCR. The sample has some 220,000 clones, around 90% seen once. The sample comprised peripheral blood. The receptors were sampled from a man aged 30 to 45 with COVID-19, enrolled during active disease.

CDR3 in DNA: TGCGCCAGCAGCCGAGGGGACAGGGGGCTGTCCGAGCAGTACTTC. Its translation is CASSRGDRGLSEQYF. The chain couples TRBV4-1 to TRBJ2-7, with TRBD1 identical over 12 bases. This CDR3 comprises 15 residues. Trimming took 4 bases from V and 6 from J; bases not matched to a gene: 7. The germline V gene has CDR1 MGHRA and CDR2 YSYEKL.

The gene calls are TRBV5-1 and TRBJ2-3; 9 bases are shared with TRBD1. The CDR3 extends over 15 amino acids. Trimming removed 0 bases from V and 1 base from J; junction bases left unmatched: 0. Germline CDR1 and CDR2: SGHRS and YFSETQ. CDR3 loop: CASSLGTGGTDTQYF. The DNA for the CDR3 is TGCGCCAGCAGCTTGGGGACAGGGGGCACAGATACGCAGTATTTT.

The genes are TRBV3-1 (or the pseudogene TRBV3-2) and TRBJ1-2, with unresolved D. Germline loops: CDR1 LGHDT, CDR2 YNNKEL (reference sequence). This CDR3 has 11 residues. Trimming stripped 0 bases from V and 7 bases from J, with 3 bases between. The CDR3 region has the DNA TGTGCCAGCAGCCAAGAAGCTGGCTACACCTTC. It specifies CASSQEAGYTF.

V is TRBV19 and J is TRBJ1-2; possible D gene TRBD1, 6 bases. The CDR3 extends over 17 amino acids. V lost 7 bases and J 2 bases, leaving 23 bases between the germline ends. Germline CDR1 and CDR2: LNHDA and SQIVND (reference sequence). CDR3 loop: CASTNLFQGNLNYGYTF. DNA for the CDR3: TGTGCCAGTACCAATTTATTTCAGGGGAACCTGAACTATGGCTACACCTTC. Filled out from reference TRBV19 and TRBJ1-2, the complete variable domain reads DGGITQSPKYLFRKEGQNVTLSCEQNLNHDAMYWYRQDPGQGLRLIYYSQIVNDFQKGDIAEGYSVSREKKESFPLTVTSAQKNPTAFYLCASTNLFQGNLNYGYTFGSGTRLTVV.

This chain uses TRBV12-3 or TRBV12-4 with TRBJ1-5, with D unresolved. The V end lost 3 bases, the J end lost 4 bases, and 7 bases lay between the germline ends. This CDR3 comprises 13 residues. The CDR3 DNA reads TGTGCCAGCAGTTTGGAGGAAAATCAGCCCCAGCATTTT. Translating gives CASSLEENQPQHF.

This rearrangement joins TRBV6-4 to TRBJ1-2, with 7 bases matching TRBD1. The V gene's germline CDR1 is MRHNA and CDR2 SNTAGT. With 3 bases clipped from V and 3 bases from J, the junction kept 16 bases outside the gene matches. The CDR3 totals 18 residues. The CDR3 loop reads CASSDTWTGLNSHYGYTF. CDR3 in DNA: TGTGCCAGCAGTGATACCTGGACAGGATTGAACTCCCACTATGGCTACACCTTC.

V and J are TRBV11-2 and TRBJ1-1; 7 nucleotides align to TRBD1. V was pared by 0 bases and J by 5 bases, with 3 bases of the junction left unmatched. The CDR3 is made up of 14 amino acids. Germline CDR1 SGHAT, CDR2 FQNNGV. In nucleotides, the CDR3 is TGTGCCAGCAGCTTAGAGACAGGGAAGACTGAAGCTTTCTTT. It is translated as CASSLETGKTEAFF.

The rearrangement joins TRBV6-5 to TRBJ1-2; no definite D call. V gave up 6 bases and J gave up 0 bases, with 11 bases separating them. The germline V gene encodes CDR1 MNHEY and CDR2 SVGAGI. CDR3 length: 14 amino acids. The CDR3 DNA sequence: TGTGCCAGCAGGGCCCGGAGCGCTAACTATGGCTACACCTTC. As protein: CASRARSANYGYTF.

With regard to this clone: The sample carries other DNA sequences with the same CDR3. The J gene is TRBJ2-7, the V gene TRBV6-5; D is perhaps TRBD2 (6 bases). This CDR3 comprises 12 residues. V lost 9 bases and J 3 bases, leaving 12 bases between the germline ends. CDR1 is MNHEY, CDR2 SVGAGI, per germline. Here the CDR3 reads CASSLGGYEQYF. The CDR3 DNA is TGTGCCAGTTCCCTGGGGGGCTACGAGCAGTACTTC.

The rearrangement joins TRBV10-3 to TRBJ2-1, with D possibly TRBD2 on 6 matching bases. The CDR3 has 13 residues. In germline, CDR1 is ENHRY, CDR2 SYGVKD. Trimming removed 8 bases from V and 3 bases from J, with 11 bases in between. Here the CDR3 reads CAISGVGYNEQFF. The CDR3 DNA reads as TGTGCCATCTCGGGGGTGGGCTACAATGAGCAGTTCTTC.

The rearrangement joins TRBV2 to TRBJ1-4; 8 bases are shared with TRBD1. Trimming at V came to 2 bases and at J to 7 bases, leaving 15 bases not matched to a gene. CDR3 length equals 18 residues. CDR1 SNHLY and CDR2 FYNNEI come from the germline V gene. The CDR3 nucleotides read TGTGCCAGCAGTGAAAGGAGGACAGGGAAGGAGGAGGTTGAAAAACTGTTTTTT. Its translation is CASSERRTGKEEVEKLFF.

The CDR3, as DNA: TGTGCCAGCAGTCCACGACCGTCGACAGGGGAGTCTGGAAACACCATATATTTT. As protein: CASSPRPSTGESGNTIYF. The gene calls are TRBV27 and TRBJ1-3; 8 bases match TRBD1. The CDR3 length is 18 residues. Germline V gene lookup returns CDR1 MNHEY and CDR2 SMNVEV (reference sequence). Germline trimming cut 5 bases from V and 1 base from J; bases unmatched to any gene: 13.